This T cell receptor (beta chain) originates from a study of blood T cell repertoires in COVID-19. At the level of the study: Samples representing acute and convalescent COVID-19 were sourced from the United States, Italy and Spain. Sources were T cells, B-cell-depleted T cells, or PBMCs; the material itself was cDNA or gDNA.

Seattle's enrolled individuals joined amid active infection and were then monitored longitudinally. The ends lost 4 bases at V and 7 bases at J; junction bases unmatched: 12. CDR1 and CDR2 from the germline V gene are MNHEY and SMNVEV (reference sequence). The CDR3 is made up of 15 amino acids. Authors' analysis steps: For nucleated cells, counts were estimated from reference gene primer amplification. Only in-frame clones appear in the TCRdb table, and some are missing; sequencing was by immunoSEQ multiplex PCR. D and trimming come from the DNA, and the V and J calls and clone size come from that table. This sample has over 250,000 clones; just under 90% occur once, and the top ten carry around 5.8%.

Sequencing was carried out using peripheral blood. This TCR derives from a woman in her fifties or sixties with COVID-19, enrolled during active disease. The chain combines TRBV27 with TRBJ2-7, with 8 bases identical to TRBD1. CDR3 sequence: CASSWSGAGGFEQYF. Here the CDR3 DNA reads TGTGCCAGCAGTTGGTCCGGGGCAGGGGGCTTTGAGCAGTACTTC.